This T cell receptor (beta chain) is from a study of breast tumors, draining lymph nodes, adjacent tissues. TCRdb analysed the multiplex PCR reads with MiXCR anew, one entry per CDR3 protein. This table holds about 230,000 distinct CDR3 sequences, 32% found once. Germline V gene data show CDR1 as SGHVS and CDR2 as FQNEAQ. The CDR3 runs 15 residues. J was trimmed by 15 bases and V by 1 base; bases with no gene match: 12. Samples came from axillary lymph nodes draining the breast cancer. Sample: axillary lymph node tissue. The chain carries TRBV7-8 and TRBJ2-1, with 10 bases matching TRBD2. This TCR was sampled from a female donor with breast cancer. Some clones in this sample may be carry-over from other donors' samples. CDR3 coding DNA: TGTGCCAGCAGCTTAGGGACTAGCGGAAAAGTCAGGAGGTTCTTC. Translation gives CASSLGTSGKVRRFF.